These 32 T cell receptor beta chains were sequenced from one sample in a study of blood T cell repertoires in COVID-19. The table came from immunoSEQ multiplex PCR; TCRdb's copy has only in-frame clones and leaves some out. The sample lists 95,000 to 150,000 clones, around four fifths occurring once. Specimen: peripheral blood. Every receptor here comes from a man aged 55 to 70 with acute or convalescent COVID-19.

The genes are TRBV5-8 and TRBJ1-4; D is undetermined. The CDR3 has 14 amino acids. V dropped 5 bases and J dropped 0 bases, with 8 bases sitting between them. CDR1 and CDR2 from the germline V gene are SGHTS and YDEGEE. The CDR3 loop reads CASRRWSTNEKLFF. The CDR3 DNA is TGTGCCAGCAGACGGTGGTCAACTAATGAAAAACTGTTTTTT.

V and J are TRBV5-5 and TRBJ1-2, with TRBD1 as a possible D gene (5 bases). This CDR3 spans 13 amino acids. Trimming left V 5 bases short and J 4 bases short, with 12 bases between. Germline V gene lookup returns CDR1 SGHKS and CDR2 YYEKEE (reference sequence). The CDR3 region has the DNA TGTGCCAGCAGTCGTGGAGGGGCCTATGGCTACACCTTC. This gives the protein CASSRGGAYGYTF.

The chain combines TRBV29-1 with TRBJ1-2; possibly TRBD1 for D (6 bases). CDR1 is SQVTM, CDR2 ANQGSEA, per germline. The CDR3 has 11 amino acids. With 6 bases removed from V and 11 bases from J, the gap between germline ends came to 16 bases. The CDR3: CSVRDTQWYTF. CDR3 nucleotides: TGCAGCGTCCGGGACACCCAGTGGTACACCTTC.

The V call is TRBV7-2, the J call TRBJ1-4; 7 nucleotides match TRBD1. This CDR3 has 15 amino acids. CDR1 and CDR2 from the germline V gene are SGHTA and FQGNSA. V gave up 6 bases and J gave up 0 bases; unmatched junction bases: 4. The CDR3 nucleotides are TGTGCCAGCAGTAGGGACAGCGCAACTAATGAAAAACTGTTTTTT. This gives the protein CASSRDSATNEKLFF.

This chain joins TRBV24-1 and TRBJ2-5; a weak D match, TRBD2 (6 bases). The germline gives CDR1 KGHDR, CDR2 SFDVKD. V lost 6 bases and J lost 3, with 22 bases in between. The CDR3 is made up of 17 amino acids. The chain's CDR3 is CATSTQGSGESEETQYF. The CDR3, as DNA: TGTGCCACCAGTACCCAGGGCTCGGGGGAGAGCGAAGAGACCCAGTACTTC.

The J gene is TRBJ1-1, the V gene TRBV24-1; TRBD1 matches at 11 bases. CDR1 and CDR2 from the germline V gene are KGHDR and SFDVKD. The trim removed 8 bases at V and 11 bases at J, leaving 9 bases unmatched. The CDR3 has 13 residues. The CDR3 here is CATNSGTGGSAFF. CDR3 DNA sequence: TGTGCCACCAATTCCGGGACAGGGGGTTCGGCTTTCTTT.

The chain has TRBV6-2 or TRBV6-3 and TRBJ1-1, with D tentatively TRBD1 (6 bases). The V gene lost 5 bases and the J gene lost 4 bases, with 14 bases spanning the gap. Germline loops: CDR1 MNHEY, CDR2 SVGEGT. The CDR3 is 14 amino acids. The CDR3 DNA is TGTGCCAGCAGTGCGACAGGACCGATCACTGAAGCTTTCTTT. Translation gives CASSATGPITEAFF.

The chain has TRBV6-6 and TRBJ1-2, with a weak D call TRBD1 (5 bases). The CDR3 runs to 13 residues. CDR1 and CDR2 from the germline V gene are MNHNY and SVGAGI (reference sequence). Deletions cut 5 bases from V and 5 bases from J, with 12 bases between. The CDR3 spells CASSQIGEYGYTF. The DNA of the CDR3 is TGTGCCAGCAGTCAAATAGGGGAATATGGCTACACCTTC.

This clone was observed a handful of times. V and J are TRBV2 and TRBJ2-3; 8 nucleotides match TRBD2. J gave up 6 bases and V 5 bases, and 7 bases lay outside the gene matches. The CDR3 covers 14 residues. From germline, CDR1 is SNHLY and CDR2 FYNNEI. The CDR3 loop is CASSKGLAGDTQYF. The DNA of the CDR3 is TGTGCCAGCAGTAAAGGACTAGCTGGTGATACGCAGTATTTT.

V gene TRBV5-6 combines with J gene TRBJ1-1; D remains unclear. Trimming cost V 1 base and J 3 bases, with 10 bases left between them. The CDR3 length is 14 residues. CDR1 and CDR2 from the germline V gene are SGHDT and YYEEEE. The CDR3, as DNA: TGTGCCAGCAGCTTGCGGGGAACGGACACTGAAGCTTTCTTT. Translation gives CASSLRGTDTEAFF.

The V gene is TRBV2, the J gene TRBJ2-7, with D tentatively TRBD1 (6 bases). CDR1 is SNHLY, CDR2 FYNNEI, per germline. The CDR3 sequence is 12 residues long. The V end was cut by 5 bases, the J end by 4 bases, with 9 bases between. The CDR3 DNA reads TGTGCCAGCAGTCTACAGGGATACGAGCAGTACTTC. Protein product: CASSLQGYEQYF. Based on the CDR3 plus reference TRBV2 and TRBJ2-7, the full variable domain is EPEVTQTPSHQVTQMGQEVILRCVPISNHLYFYWYRQILGQKVEFLVSFYNNEISEKSEIFDDQFSVERPDGSNFTLKIRSTKLEDSAMYFCASSLQGYEQYFGPGTRLTVT.

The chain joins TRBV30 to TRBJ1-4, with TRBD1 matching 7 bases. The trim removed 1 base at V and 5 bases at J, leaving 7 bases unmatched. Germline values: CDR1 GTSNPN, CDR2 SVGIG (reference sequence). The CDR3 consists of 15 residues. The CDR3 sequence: CAWSGKGTVNEKLFF. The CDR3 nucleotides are TGTGCCTGGAGTGGGAAAGGGACAGTCAATGAAAAACTGTTTTTT.

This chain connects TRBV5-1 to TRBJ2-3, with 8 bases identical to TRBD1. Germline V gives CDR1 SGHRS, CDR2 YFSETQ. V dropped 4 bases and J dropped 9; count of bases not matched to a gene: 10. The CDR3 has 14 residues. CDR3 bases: TGCGCCAGCAGCGCCCCATCGACAGGGGACACGCAGTATTTT. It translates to CASSAPSTGDTQYF.

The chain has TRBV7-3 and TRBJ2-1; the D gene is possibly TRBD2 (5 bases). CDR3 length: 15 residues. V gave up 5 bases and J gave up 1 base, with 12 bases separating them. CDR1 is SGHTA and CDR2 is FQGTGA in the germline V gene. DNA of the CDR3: TGTGCCAGCAGCCCCCGTCCGGGGTCCTACAATGAGCAGTTCTTC. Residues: CASSPRPGSYNEQFF.

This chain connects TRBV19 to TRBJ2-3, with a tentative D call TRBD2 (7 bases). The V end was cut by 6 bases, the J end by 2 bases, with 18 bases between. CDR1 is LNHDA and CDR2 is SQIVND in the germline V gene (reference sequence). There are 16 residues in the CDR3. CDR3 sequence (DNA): TGTGCCAGTAGGGACGGGGGGCCTTCGTTCACAGATACGCAGTATTTT. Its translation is CASRDGGPSFTDTQYF. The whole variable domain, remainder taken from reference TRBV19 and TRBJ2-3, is DGGITQSPKYLFRKEGQNVTLSCEQNLNHDAMYWYRQDPGQGLRLIYYSQIVNDFQKGDIAEGYSVSREKKESFPLTVTSAQKNPTAFYLCASRDGGPSFTDTQYFGPGTRLTVL.

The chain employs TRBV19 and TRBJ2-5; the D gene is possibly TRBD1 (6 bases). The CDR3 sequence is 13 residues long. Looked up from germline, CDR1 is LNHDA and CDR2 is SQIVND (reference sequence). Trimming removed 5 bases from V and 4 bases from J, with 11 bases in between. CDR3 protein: CASSARGSETQYF. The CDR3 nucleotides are TGTGCCAGTAGTGCCAGGGGTTCAGAGACCCAGTACTTC.

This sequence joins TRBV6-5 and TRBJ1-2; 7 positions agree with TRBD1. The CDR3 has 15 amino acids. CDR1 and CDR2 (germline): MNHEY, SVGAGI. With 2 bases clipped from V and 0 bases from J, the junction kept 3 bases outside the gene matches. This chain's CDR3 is CASSYEDRANYGYTF. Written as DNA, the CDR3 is TGTGCCAGCAGTTACGAAGACAGGGCTAACTATGGCTACACCTTC.

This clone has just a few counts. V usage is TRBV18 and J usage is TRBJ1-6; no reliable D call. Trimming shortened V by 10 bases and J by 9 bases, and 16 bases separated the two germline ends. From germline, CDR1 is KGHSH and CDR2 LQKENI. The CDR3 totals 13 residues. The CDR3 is CATSPEGSSPLHF. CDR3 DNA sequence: TGTGCCACCTCCCCTGAGGGAAGTTCACCCCTCCACTTT.

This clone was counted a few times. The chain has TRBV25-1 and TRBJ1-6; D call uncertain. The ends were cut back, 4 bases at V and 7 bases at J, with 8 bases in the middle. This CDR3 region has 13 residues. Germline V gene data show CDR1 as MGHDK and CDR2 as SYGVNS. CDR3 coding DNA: TGTGCCAGCAGTGTTTCATCCAATTCACCCCTCCACTTT. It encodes CASSVSSNSPLHF.

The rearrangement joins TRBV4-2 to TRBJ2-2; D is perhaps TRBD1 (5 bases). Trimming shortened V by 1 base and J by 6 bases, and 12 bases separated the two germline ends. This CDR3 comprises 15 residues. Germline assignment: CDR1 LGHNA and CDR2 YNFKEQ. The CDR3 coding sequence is TGTGCCAGCAGCCAAGCGGAGATAGGGGCCGGGGAGCTGTTTTTT. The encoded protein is CASSQAEIGAGELFF.

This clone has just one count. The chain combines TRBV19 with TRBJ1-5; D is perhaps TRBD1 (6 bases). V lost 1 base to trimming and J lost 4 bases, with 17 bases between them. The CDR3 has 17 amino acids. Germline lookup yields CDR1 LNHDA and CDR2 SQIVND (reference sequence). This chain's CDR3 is CASSIARGASRNQPQHF. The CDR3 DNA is TGTGCCAGTAGTATAGCGCGGGGGGCGAGTCGGAATCAGCCCCAGCATTTT.

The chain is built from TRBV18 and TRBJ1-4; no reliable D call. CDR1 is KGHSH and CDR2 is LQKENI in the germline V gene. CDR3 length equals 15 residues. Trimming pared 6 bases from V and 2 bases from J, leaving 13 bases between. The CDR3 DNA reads TGTGCCAGCTCTTACGATGGGCCTACTAATGAAAAACTGTTTTTT. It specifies CASSYDGPTNEKLFF.

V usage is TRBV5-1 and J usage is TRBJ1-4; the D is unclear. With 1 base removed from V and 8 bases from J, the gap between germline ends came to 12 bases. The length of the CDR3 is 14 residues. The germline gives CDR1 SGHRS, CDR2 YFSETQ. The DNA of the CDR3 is TGCGCCAGCAGCTTGACTGTAGAGTCAGAAAAACTGTTTTTT. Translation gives CASSLTVESEKLFF. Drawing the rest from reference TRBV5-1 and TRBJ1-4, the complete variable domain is KAGVTQTPRYLIKTRGQQVTLSCSPISGHRSVSWYQQTPGQGLQFLFEYFSETQRNKGNFPGRFSGRQFSNSRSEMNVSTLELGDSALYLCASSLTVESEKLFFGSGTQLSVL.

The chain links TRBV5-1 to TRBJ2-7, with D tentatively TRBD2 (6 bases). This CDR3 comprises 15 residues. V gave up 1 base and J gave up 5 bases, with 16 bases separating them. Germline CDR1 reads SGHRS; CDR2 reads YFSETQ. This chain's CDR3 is CASSLSWGTVDEQYF. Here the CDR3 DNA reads TGCGCCAGCAGCTTGTCGTGGGGGACTGTCGACGAGCAGTACTTC.

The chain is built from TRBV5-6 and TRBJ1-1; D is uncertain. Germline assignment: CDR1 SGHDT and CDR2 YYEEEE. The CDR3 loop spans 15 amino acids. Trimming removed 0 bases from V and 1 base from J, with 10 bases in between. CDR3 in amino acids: CASSLGVVSNTEAFF. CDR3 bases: TGTGCCAGCAGCTTGGGAGTCGTGTCGAACACTGAAGCTTTCTTT.

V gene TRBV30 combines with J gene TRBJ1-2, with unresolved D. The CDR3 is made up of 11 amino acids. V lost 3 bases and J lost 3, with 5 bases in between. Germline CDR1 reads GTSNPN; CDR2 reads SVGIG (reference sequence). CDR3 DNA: TGTGCCTGGAGCGGGGACTATGGCTACACCTTC. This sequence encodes CAWSGDYGYTF.

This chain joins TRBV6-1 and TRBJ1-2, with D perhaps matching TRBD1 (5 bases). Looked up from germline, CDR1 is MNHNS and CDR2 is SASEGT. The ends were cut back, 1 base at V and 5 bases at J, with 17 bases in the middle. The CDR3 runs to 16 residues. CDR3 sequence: CASSEGGFRGKYGYTF. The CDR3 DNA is TGTGCCAGCAGTGAAGGGGGATTTCGGGGGAAGTATGGCTACACCTTC.

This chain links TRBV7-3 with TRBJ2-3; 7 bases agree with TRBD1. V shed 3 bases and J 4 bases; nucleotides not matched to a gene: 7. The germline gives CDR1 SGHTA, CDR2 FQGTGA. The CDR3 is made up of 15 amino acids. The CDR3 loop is CASSLGQRRADTQYF. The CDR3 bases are TGTGCCAGCAGCTTGGGACAGAGAAGGGCAGATACGCAGTATTTT.

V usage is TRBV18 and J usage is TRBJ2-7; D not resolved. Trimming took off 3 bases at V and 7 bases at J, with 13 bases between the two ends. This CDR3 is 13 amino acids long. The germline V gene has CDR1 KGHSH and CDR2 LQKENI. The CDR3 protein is CASSPDKMSEQYF. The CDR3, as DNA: TGTGCCAGCTCACCCGACAAAATGAGTGAGCAGTACTTC.

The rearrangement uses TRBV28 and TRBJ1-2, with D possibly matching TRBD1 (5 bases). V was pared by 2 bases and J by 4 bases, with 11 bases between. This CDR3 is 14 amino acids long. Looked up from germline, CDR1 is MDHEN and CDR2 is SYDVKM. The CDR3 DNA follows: TGTGCCAGCAGTTTACCAGGGCGCAGCTATGGCTACACCTTC. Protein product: CASSLPGRSYGYTF.

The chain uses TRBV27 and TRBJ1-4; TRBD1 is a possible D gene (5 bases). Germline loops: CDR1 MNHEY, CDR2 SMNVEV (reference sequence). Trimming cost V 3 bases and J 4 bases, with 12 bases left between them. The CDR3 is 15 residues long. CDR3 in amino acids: CASSFSSGGNEKLFF. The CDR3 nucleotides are TGTGCCAGCAGTTTTTCTAGCGGGGGTAATGAAAAACTGTTTTTT.

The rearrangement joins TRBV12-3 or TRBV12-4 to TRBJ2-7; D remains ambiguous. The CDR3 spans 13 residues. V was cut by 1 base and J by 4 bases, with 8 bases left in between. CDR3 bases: TGTGCCAGCAGTTTAGGTAGGAGATACGAGCAGTACTTC. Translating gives CASSLGRRYEQYF.